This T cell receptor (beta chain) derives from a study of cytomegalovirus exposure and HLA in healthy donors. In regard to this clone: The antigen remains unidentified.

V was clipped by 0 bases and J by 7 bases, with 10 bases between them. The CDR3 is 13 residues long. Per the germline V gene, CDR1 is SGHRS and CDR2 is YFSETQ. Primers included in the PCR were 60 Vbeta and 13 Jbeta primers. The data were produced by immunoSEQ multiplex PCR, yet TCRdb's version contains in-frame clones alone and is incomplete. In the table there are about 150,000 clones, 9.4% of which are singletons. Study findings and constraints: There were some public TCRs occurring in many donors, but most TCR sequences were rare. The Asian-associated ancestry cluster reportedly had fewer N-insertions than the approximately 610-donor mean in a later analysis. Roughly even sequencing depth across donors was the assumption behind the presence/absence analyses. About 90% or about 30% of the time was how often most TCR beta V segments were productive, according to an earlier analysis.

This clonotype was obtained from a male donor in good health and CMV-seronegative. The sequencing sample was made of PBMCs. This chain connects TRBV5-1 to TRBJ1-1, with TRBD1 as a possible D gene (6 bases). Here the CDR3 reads CASSLGQVGEAFF. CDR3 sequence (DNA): TGCGCCAGCAGCTTGGGACAGGTCGGTGAAGCTTTCTTT.